These T cell receptor beta chains were read from a single sample in a study of siplizumab effects on memory and regulatory T cells. Using immunoSEQ multiplex PCR, the repertoire was profiled, and TCRdb retains in-frame clones only, with some absent. The sample records around 68,000 clones, approximately 89% being singletons. The sample was Tregs sorted from blood. These receptors were obtained from a human donor in good health. Each CDR3 is given with its conserved first and last residue. A D gene is named only where the DNA matches it firmly. A clone size is listed for some rows: how often the clone was seen (once, few, many), or a class if it is expanded.

d_gene: TRBD1
abundance: NA
j_gene: TRBJ1-3
v_gene: TRBV5-4
CDR3aa: CASRTQGETGNTIYF
CDR3nt: TGTGCCAGCAGGACACAGGGGGAGACTGGAAACACCATATATTTT

d_gene: NA
abundance: NA
j_gene: TRBJ1-1
v_gene: TRBV27
CDR3aa: CASGTGLPGTEAFF
CDR3nt: TGTGCCAGCGGGACGGGCCTCCCAGGGACTGAAGCTTTCTTT

d_gene: NA
abundance: NA
j_gene: TRBJ2-7
v_gene: TRBV2
CDR3aa: CASSEWEQYF
CDR3nt: TGTGCCAGCAGTGAATGGGAGCAGTACTTC

d_gene: NA
abundance: NA
j_gene: TRBJ2-7
v_gene: TRBV5-1
CDR3aa: CASSRDIDYEQYF
CDR3nt: TGCGCCAGCAGCCGGGACATAGACTACGAGCAGTACTTC

d_gene: NA
abundance: once
j_gene: TRBJ1-1
v_gene: TRBV7-9
CDR3aa: CASSLAAGNTEAFF
CDR3nt: TGTGCCAGCAGCTTAGCGGCCGGGAACACTGAAGCTTTCTTT

d_gene: TRBD2
abundance: NA
j_gene: TRBJ2-1
v_gene: TRBV19
CDR3aa: CASSVQGTSRYNEQFF
CDR3nt: TGTGCCAGTAGTGTCCAGGGGACTAGTCGGTACAATGAGCAGTTCTTC

d_gene: NA
abundance: NA
j_gene: TRBJ2-7
v_gene: TRBV6-1
CDR3aa: CASSEVTGGPPFEQYF
CDR3nt: TGTGCCAGCAGTGAAGTTACTGGGGGGCCTCCCTTCGAGCAGTACTTC

d_gene: TRBD1
abundance: few
j_gene: TRBJ2-1
v_gene: TRBV27
CDR3aa: CASSPYLIGTGAQNEQFF
CDR3nt: TGTGCCAGCAGTCCGTACTTGATAGGGACAGGGGCACAGAATGAGCAGTTCTTC

d_gene: NA
abundance: once
j_gene: TRBJ1-1
v_gene: TRBV10-3
CDR3aa: CAISGGSWTEAFF
CDR3nt: TGTGCCATCAGTGGGGGGTCGTGGACTGAAGCTTTCTTT

d_gene: TRBD2
abundance: once
j_gene: TRBJ2-3
v_gene: TRBV2
CDR3aa: CAKTSGRITDTQYF
CDR3nt: TGTGCAAAAACTAGCGGGAGGATCACAGATACGCAGTATTTT

d_gene: NA
abundance: NA
j_gene: TRBJ1-4
v_gene: TRBV28
CDR3aa: CASSLSGRLFF
CDR3nt: TGTGCCAGCAGTTTATCAGGGCGTCTGTTTTTT

d_gene: NA
abundance: few
j_gene: TRBJ1-1
v_gene: TRBV5-1
CDR3aa: CASSVGQILNTEAFF
CDR3nt: TGCGCCAGCAGCGTAGGACAGATCCTGAACACTGAAGCTTTCTTT

d_gene: NA
abundance: NA
j_gene: TRBJ2-7
v_gene: TRBV12-5
CDR3aa: CASGTGTYTSYEQYF
CDR3nt: TGTGCTAGTGGCACTGGGACTTACACCTCCTACGAGCAGTACTTC

d_gene: NA
abundance: NA
j_gene: TRBJ2-3
v_gene: TRBV5-6
CDR3aa: CASRAISWDTDTQYF
CDR3nt: TGTGCCAGCAGGGCGATTAGCTGGGACACAGATACGCAGTATTTT

d_gene: TRBD2
abundance: NA
j_gene: TRBJ2-7
v_gene: TRBV23-1
CDR3aa: CASSQSQVQLAGESYEQYF
CDR3nt: TGCGCCAGCAGTCAATCGCAGGTCCAACTAGCGGGAGAATCCTACGAGCAGTACTTC

d_gene: TRBD1
abundance: NA
j_gene: TRBJ2-7
v_gene: TRBV5-1
CDR3aa: CASSLIPGQGREQYF
CDR3nt: TGCGCCAGCAGCTTAATTCCGGGACAGGGGAGGGAGCAGTACTTC

d_gene: NA
abundance: NA
j_gene: TRBJ2-7
v_gene: TRBV19
CDR3aa: CASNNQGSSYEQYF
CDR3nt: TGTGCCAGTAACAATCAGGGGAGCTCCTACGAGCAGTACTTC

d_gene: NA
abundance: NA
j_gene: TRBJ2-5
v_gene: TRBV7-3
CDR3aa: CASSLRGGETQYF
CDR3nt: TGTGCCAGCAGCTTAAGGGGCGGAGAGACCCAGTACTTC

d_gene: TRBD1
abundance: NA
j_gene: TRBJ2-4
v_gene: TRBV7-2
CDR3aa: CASSRGGLSKNIQYF
CDR3nt: TGTGCCAGCAGCCGAGGGGGCTTGTCCAAAAACATTCAGTACTTC

d_gene: TRBD1
abundance: NA
j_gene: TRBJ2-3
v_gene: TRBV5-1
CDR3aa: CASKGQTRDTQYF
CDR3nt: TGCGCCAGCAAGGGACAGACCAGGGATACGCAGTATTTT

d_gene: NA
abundance: once
j_gene: TRBJ1-6
v_gene: TRBV28
CDR3aa: CASSPDRSPLHF
CDR3nt: TGTGCCAGCAGCCCCGATCGGTCACCCCTCCACTTT

d_gene: NA
abundance: NA
j_gene: TRBJ2-7
v_gene: TRBV10-3
CDR3aa: CASSEGPREQYF
CDR3nt: TGTGCCAGCAGTGAAGGTCCTAGGGAGCAGTACTTC

d_gene: NA
abundance: once
j_gene: TRBJ1-2
v_gene: TRBV18
CDR3aa: CASSRGEGFYYGYTF
CDR3nt: TGTGCCAGCTCACGGGGAGAGGGCTTCTACTATGGCTACACCTTC

d_gene: NA
abundance: NA
j_gene: TRBJ2-7
v_gene: TRBV6-1
CDR3aa: CASSAIYEQYF
CDR3nt: TGTGCCAGCAGTGCGATCTACGAGCAGTACTTC

d_gene: TRBD2
abundance: NA
j_gene: TRBJ2-2
v_gene: TRBV11-3
CDR3aa: CASSLVAASGRAVTGELFF
CDR3nt: TGTGCCAGCAGCTTAGTTGCGGCTAGCGGGAGGGCCGTCACCGGGGAGCTGTTTTTT

d_gene: TRBD1
abundance: medium-sized
j_gene: TRBJ2-2
v_gene: TRBV11-3
CDR3aa: CASSSPGQAATGELFF
CDR3nt: TGTGCCAGCAGCTCACCGGGACAGGCGGCCACCGGGGAGCTGTTTTTT

d_gene: NA
abundance: NA
j_gene: TRBJ2-3
v_gene: TRBV7-9
CDR3aa: CASSYPRSFGTDTQYF
CDR3nt: TGTGCCAGCAGCTACCCCCGCTCCTTCGGCACAGATACGCAGTATTTT

d_gene: TRBD2
abundance: NA
j_gene: TRBJ2-7
v_gene: TRBV10-3
CDR3aa: CAISGLDYEQYF
CDR3nt: TGTGCCATCTCCGGACTAGACTACGAGCAGTACTTC

d_gene: NA
abundance: NA
j_gene: TRBJ1-4
v_gene: TRBV7-2
CDR3aa: CASSSSRGAREKLFF
CDR3nt: TGTGCCAGCAGCTCCTCTAGGGGGGCGAGAGAAAAACTGTTTTTT

d_gene: TRBD2
abundance: NA
j_gene: TRBJ2-3
v_gene: TRBV11-2
CDR3aa: CASSFQIAGGTDTQYF
CDR3nt: TGTGCCAGCAGCTTCCAGATAGCGGGAGGCACAGATACGCAGTATTTT

d_gene: NA
abundance: NA
j_gene: TRBJ2-5
v_gene: TRBV7-3
CDR3aa: CASSLTREETQYF
CDR3nt: TGTGCCAGCAGCTTAACCAGAGAAGAGACCCAGTACTTC

d_gene: NA
abundance: NA
j_gene: TRBJ2-1
v_gene: TRBV7-3
CDR3aa: CASSAAPGSIGEQFF
CDR3nt: TGTGCCAGCAGCGCAGCCCCCGGGAGTATCGGTGAGCAGTTCTTC

d_gene: TRBD2
abundance: once
j_gene: TRBJ2-3
v_gene: TRBV10-3
CDR3aa: CAIKAGADTQYF
CDR3nt: TGTGCCATCAAAGCGGGGGCAGATACGCAGTATTTT

d_gene: NA
abundance: NA
j_gene: TRBJ2-4
v_gene: TRBV14
CDR3aa: CASSQGAGQFSGNRNIQYF
CDR3nt: TGTGCCAGCAGCCAAGGGGCTGGACAGTTTTCGGGGAACCGAAACATTCAGTACTTC

d_gene: TRBD1
abundance: once
j_gene: TRBJ2-2
v_gene: TRBV5-1
CDR3aa: CASSEGQGDYLTGELFF
CDR3nt: TGCGCCAGCAGCGAAGGACAGGGGGACTACCTAACCGGGGAGCTGTTTTTT

d_gene: NA
abundance: NA
j_gene: TRBJ2-3
v_gene: TRBV6-4
CDR3aa: CASSAQGLSTDTQYF
CDR3nt: TGTGCCAGCAGTGCCCAGGGACTGAGCACAGATACGCAGTATTTT

d_gene: NA
abundance: NA
j_gene: TRBJ1-3
v_gene: TRBV25-1
CDR3aa: CASSVIPIDSRGNTIYF
CDR3nt: TGTGCCAGCAGCGTCATCCCCATCGACAGTAGAGGAAACACCATATATTTT

d_gene: NA
abundance: NA
j_gene: TRBJ2-3
v_gene: TRBV10-1
CDR3aa: CASGPSTDTQYF
CDR3nt: TGCGCCAGCGGACCTAGCACAGATACGCAGTATTTT

d_gene: TRBD1
abundance: NA
j_gene: TRBJ1-4
v_gene: TRBV29-1
CDR3aa: CSVSQGAFNEKLFF
CDR3nt: TGCAGCGTTTCCCAGGGGGCCTTTAATGAAAAACTGTTTTTT

d_gene: NA
abundance: NA
j_gene: TRBJ1-2
v_gene: TRBV19
CDR3aa: CASSSRPNYGYTF
CDR3nt: TGTGCCAGTAGTAGCCGGCCTAACTATGGCTACACCTTC

d_gene: TRBD2
abundance: NA
j_gene: TRBJ2-1
v_gene: TRBV5-1
CDR3aa: CASSRLAGGGSNEQFF
CDR3nt: TGCGCCAGCAGCCGACTAGCGGGAGGTGGAAGTAATGAGCAGTTCTTC

d_gene: TRBD2
abundance: NA
j_gene: TRBJ2-3
v_gene: TRBV13
CDR3aa: CASSVVAGGITDTQYF
CDR3nt: TGTGCCAGCAGCGTAGTAGCGGGAGGGATCACAGATACGCAGTATTTT

d_gene: TRBD1
abundance: NA
j_gene: TRBJ1-2
v_gene: TRBV7-2
CDR3aa: CASSSDRVGGYTF
CDR3nt: TGTGCCAGCAGCTCTGACAGGGTGGGGGGCTACACCTTC

d_gene: NA
abundance: NA
j_gene: TRBJ1-4
v_gene: TRBV2
CDR3aa: CASSEFGQSEKLFF
CDR3nt: TGTGCCAGCAGTGAATTTGGGCAATCGGAAAAACTGTTTTTT

d_gene: TRBD1
abundance: NA
j_gene: TRBJ2-1
v_gene: TRBV30
CDR3aa: CATHRGTTPYNEQFF
CDR3nt: TGTGCCACCCACAGGGGCACGACGCCCTACAATGAGCAGTTCTTC

d_gene: NA
abundance: few
j_gene: TRBJ2-7
v_gene: TRBV5-1
CDR3aa: CASSLTTYEQYF
CDR3nt: TGCGCCAGCAGCTTGACAACCTACGAGCAGTACTTC

d_gene: TRBD1
abundance: NA
j_gene: TRBJ2-1
v_gene: TRBV16
CDR3aa: CASSQIGTGWNEQFF
CDR3nt: TGTGCCAGCAGCCAGATCGGGACAGGGTGGAATGAGCAGTTCTTC

d_gene: NA
abundance: NA
j_gene: TRBJ2-7
v_gene: TRBV18
CDR3aa: CASSPSSQVGEQYF
CDR3nt: TGTGCCAGCTCACCCTCCAGTCAGGTGGGCGAGCAGTACTTC

d_gene: TRBD2
abundance: NA
j_gene: TRBJ2-1
v_gene: TRBV4-1
CDR3aa: CASSRLAEGHNEQFF
CDR3nt: TGCGCCAGCAGCAGACTAGCGGAGGGCCACAATGAGCAGTTCTTC

d_gene: NA
abundance: NA
j_gene: TRBJ1-1
v_gene: TRBV9
CDR3aa: CASSLEVHAEAFF
CDR3nt: TGTGCCAGCAGCCTAGAAGTGCACGCTGAAGCTTTCTTT

d_gene: NA
abundance: NA
j_gene: TRBJ2-1
v_gene: TRBV7-2
CDR3aa: CASSPPGIYNEQFF
CDR3nt: TGTGCCAGCAGCCCCCCGGGAATCTACAATGAGCAGTTCTTC

d_gene: NA
abundance: NA
j_gene: TRBJ1-5
v_gene: TRBV2
CDR3aa: CASSAQSGYQPQHF
CDR3nt: TGTGCCAGCAGTGCTCAATCGGGGTATCAGCCCCAGCATTTT

d_gene: NA
abundance: once
j_gene: TRBJ1-4
v_gene: TRBV30
CDR3aa: CAWSVLGQTNEKLFF
CDR3nt: TGTGCCTGGAGTGTACTAGGGCAGACTAATGAAAAACTGTTTTTT

d_gene: TRBD2
abundance: once
j_gene: TRBJ2-7
v_gene: TRBV4-2
CDR3aa: CASRKERGFSYEQYF
CDR3nt: TGTGCCAGCAGAAAAGAGCGGGGGTTCTCCTACGAGCAGTACTTC

d_gene: TRBD2
abundance: once
j_gene: TRBJ2-5
v_gene: TRBV6-6
CDR3aa: CASSYSSGRETQYF
CDR3nt: TGTGCCAGCAGTTACAGTAGCGGGAGAGAGACCCAGTACTTC